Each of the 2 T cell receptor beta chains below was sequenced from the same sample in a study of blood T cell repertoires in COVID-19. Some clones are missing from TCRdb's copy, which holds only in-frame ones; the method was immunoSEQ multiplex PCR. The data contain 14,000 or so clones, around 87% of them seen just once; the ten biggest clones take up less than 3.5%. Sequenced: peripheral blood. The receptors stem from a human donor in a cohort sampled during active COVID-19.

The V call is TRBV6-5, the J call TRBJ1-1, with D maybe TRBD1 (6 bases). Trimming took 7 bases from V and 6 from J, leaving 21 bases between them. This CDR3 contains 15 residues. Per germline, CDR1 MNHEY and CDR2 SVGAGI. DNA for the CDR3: TGTGCCAGCAAACCTCAAAAGGCAGGGGACGCTGAAGCTTTCTTT. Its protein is CASKPQKAGDAEAFF.

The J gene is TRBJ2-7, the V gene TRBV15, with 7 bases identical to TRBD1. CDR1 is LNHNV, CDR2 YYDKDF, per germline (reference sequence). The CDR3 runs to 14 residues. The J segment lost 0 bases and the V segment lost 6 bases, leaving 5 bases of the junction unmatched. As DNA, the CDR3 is TGTGCCACCAGTCGACAGGGCAGCTCCTACGAGCAGTACTTC. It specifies CATSRQGSSYEQYF. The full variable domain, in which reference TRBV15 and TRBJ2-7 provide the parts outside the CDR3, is DAMVIQNPRYQVTQFGKPVTLSCSQTLNHNVMYWYQQKSSQAPKLLFHYYDKDFNNEADTPDNFQSRRPNTSFCFLDIRSPGLGDTAMYLCATSRQGSSYEQYFGPGTRLTVT.